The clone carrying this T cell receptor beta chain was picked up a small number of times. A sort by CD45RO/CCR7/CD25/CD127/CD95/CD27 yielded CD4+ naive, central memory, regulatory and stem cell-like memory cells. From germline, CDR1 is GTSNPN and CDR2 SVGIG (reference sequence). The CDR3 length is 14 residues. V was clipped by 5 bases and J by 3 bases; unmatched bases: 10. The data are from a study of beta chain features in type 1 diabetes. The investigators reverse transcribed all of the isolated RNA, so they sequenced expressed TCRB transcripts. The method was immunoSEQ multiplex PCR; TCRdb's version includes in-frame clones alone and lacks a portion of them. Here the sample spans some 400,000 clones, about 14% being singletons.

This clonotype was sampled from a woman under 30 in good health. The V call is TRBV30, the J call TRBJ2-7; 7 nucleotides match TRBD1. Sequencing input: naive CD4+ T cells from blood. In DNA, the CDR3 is TGTGCCTGGGACCCGGGACAGAGCCGCTACGAGCAGTACTTC. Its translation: CAWDPGQSRYEQYF.